This T cell receptor (beta chain) emerged from a study of CD8+CD57+ T cells in acquired aplastic anemia. To note about this clonotype: Its specificity is not known.

V gave up 8 bases and J gave up 10 bases, with 17 bases separating them. This CDR3 has 12 residues. Germline values: CDR1 MGHDK, CDR2 SYGVNS. Genomic DNA templated the TCR beta VDJ and CDR3 profiling. Each CDR3 protein is one row after TCRdb ran MiXCR on the reads. This table has 150,000 to 200,000 distinct CDR3 sequences, 40% to 55% appearing once. Study findings and constraints: Significant differences in CD8+ Simpson's diversity were not observed between patients and controls.

Sequencing was done on patients that had shown CD8+CD57+ cell expansion by flow cytometry. This chain connects TRBV25-1 to TRBJ1-1; maybe TRBD1 (5 bases). This TCR derives from a human donor with aplastic anemia. Sample: sorted CD4+, CD8+, or CD8+CD57+ T cells (not recorded which) from PBMCs. CDR3 bases: TGTGCCAGCGGAAACGCAGGGTATGGAGCTTTCTTT. Its protein is CASGNAGYGAFF. The full variable domain, completed using reference TRBV25-1 and TRBJ1-1, is EADIYQTPRYLVIGTGKKITLECSQTMGHDKMYWYQQDPGMELHLIHYSYGVNSTEKGDLSSESTVSRIRTEHFPLTLESARPSHTSQYLCASGNAGYGAFFGQGTRLTVV.